This T cell receptor beta chain comes out of a study of shared clonotypes between healthy human individuals. Overall study findings and caveats: The low donor count limited represented genetic and exposure-history diversity.

Measured with immunoSEQ multiplex PCR; TCRdb has only the in-frame clones, and not every one. The sample has about 520,000 clones, around 80% seen once. Worth noting for this clone: Its antigen is not known.

V was trimmed by 4 bases and J by 8 bases, leaving 14 bases between them. Germline V gene sequence: CDR1 MGHRA, CDR2 YSYEKL. The CDR3 has 13 amino acids. Sequenced sample: PBMCs. The clonotype originates from a woman between 40 and 55 years old in good health. Some clones in this sample may be carry-over from other donors' samples. The gene calls are TRBV4-1 and TRBJ1-2; tentatively, D is TRBD1 (5 bases). The CDR3 bases are TGCGCCAGCAGCCGGGGAGGGGTAGAGGGCTACACCTTC. The encoded protein is CASSRGGVEGYTF.